This entry is about one T cell receptor beta chain. The antigen remains unidentified. The sample originates from a study of T cells in Graves' hyperthyroidism and ophthalmopathy. General observations from the study: Most thyroid clonotypes expanded above 0.001 appeared in blood too.

The length of the CDR3 is 16 residues. J was trimmed by 4 bases and V by 1 base; bases with no gene match: 5. RNA transcripts yielded amplified TCR beta CDR3 regions. HTBI primers drove first-round RT-PCR of the TCR CDR3. TCRdb independently ran MiXCR on the multiplex PCR reads; one entry per CDR3 protein. In the table there are nearly 750,000 distinct CDR3 sequences, 35% of which are singletons. This receptor was taken from a woman in her forties with Graves' hyperthyroidism. What was sequenced was blood. The chain is built from TRBV12-3 or TRBV12-4 and TRBJ1-2, with 11 bases fitting TRBD1. The CDR3 bases are TGTGCCAGCAGTTTAGAGGGACAGGGGGGAGGCTATGGCTACACCTTC. Translation gives CASSLEGQGGGYGYTF.